The clone carrying this T cell receptor (beta chain) was observed once. The data were obtained in a study of blood T cell repertoires in COVID-19. On the study more broadly: There were acute and convalescent COVID-19 samples, and they came from the United States, Italy and Spain. T cells, B-cell-depleted T cells, or PBMCs provided the cDNA or gDNA that served as material.

Assay: immunoSEQ multiplex PCR; the TCRdb copy retains only in-frame clones and omits some. The sample holds approximately 97,000 clones, around 90% seen once. The V segment lost 4 bases and the J segment 2 bases; nucleotides outside the gene matches: 5. The CDR3 runs to 14 residues. Germline V CDR1 and CDR2: SGHDT, YYEEEE. This sequence joins TRBV5-6 and TRBJ1-2, with 7 bases lining up with TRBD1. Sequenced sample: peripheral blood. The TCR comes from a man aged 45 to 65 with COVID-19, enrolled during active disease. The CDR3: CASSETGVNYGYTF. In DNA, the CDR3 is TGTGCCAGCAGCGAAACAGGGGTAAACTATGGCTACACCTTC.